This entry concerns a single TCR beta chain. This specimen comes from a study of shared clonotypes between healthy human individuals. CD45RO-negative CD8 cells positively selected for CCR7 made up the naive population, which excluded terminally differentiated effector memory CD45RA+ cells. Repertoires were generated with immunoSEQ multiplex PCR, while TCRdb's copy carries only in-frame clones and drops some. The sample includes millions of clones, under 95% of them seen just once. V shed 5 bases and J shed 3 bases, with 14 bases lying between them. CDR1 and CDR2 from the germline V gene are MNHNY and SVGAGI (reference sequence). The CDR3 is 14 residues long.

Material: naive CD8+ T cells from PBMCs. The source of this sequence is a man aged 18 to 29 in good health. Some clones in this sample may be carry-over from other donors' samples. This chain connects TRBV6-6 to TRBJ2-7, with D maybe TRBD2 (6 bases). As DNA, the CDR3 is TGTGCCAGCAGTCCACGGGACTTCGACTACGAGCAGTACTTC. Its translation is CASSPRDFDYEQYF.